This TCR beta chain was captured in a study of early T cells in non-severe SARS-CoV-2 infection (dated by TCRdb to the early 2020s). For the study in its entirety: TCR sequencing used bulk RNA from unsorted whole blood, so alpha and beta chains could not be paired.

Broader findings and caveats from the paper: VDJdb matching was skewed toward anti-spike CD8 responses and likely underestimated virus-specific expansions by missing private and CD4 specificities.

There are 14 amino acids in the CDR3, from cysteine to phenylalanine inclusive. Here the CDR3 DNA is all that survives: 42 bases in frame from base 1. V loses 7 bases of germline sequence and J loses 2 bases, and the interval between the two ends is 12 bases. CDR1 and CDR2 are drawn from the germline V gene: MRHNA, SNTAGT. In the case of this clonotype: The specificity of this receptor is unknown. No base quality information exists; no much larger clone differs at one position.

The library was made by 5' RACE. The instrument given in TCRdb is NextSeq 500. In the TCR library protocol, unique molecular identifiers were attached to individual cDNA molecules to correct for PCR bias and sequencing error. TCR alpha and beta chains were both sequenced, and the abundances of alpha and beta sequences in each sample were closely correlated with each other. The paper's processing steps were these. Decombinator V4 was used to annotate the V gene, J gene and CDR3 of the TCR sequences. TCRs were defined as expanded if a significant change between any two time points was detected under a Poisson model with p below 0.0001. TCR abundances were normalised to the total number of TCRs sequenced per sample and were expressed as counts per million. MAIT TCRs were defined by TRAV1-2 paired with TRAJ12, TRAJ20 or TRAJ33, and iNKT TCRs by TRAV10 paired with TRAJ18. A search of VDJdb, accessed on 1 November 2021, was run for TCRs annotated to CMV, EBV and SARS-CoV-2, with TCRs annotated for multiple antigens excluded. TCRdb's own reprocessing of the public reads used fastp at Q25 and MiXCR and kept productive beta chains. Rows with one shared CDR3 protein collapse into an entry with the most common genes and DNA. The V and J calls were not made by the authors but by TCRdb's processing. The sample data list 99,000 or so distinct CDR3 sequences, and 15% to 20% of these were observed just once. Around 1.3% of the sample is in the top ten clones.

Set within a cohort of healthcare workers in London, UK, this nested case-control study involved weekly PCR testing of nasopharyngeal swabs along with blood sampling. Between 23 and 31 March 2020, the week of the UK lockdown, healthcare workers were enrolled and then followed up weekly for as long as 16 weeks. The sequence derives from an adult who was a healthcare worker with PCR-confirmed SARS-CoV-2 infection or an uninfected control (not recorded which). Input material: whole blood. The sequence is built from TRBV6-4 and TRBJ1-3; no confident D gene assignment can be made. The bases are TGTGCCAGCATTACGACCCGCACTGGAAACACCATATATTTT. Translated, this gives CASITTRTGNTIYF.